Detailed here is one T cell receptor beta chain. Its antigen remains unknown. This sample stems from a study of T cell responses to AZD1222 COVID-19 vaccine. The ends lost 5 bases at V and 4 bases at J; junction bases unmatched: 10. This CDR3 comprises 16 residues. Germline-derived CDR1 and CDR2 are SEHNR and FQNEAQ (reference sequence). Study findings and constraints: The donors showed a predominance of white British ancestry and of females, with possible underestimation of clonal diversity. Targets within unmutated variant regions were reportedly found for nearly half of spike-specific TCRs. Just a handful of AZD1222 recipients tested seropositive at baseline. Every sample of the repertoires postdated the peak T cell response.

Using immunoSEQ multiplex PCR, the repertoire was profiled, and TCRdb retains in-frame clones only, with some absent. The sample contains around 130,000 clones, 80% to 95% of which appear only once. This TCR was recovered from an adult who received the MenACWY meningococcal vaccine as a control. This rearrangement joins TRBV7-9 to TRBJ2-3; 9 nucleotides agree with TRBD2. The material sequenced was peripheral blood, taken 28 days after the second dose of the MenACWY control vaccine. The CDR3 nucleotides are TGTGCCAGCAGCAATGAGGCGGGAGGGCCACCAGATACGCAGTATTTT. Encoded protein: CASSNEAGGPPDTQYF.